This entry describes one TCR beta chain. This clone was observed a handful of times. Its specific antigen is unknown. Within one base of it there is no much larger clone, and no base qualities were kept. This entry is derived from a study of CD4 T cells in relation to SARS-CoV-2 and coronaviruses (dated by TCRdb to the early 2020s). Study-level background: The ViraFEST assay cultured PBMCs with antigen for 10 days, then sequenced TCR beta CDR3s to find antigen-specific clonal expansions. At the level of individual TCR clonotypes, the study measured memory CD4+ T cell crossreactivity between SARS-CoV-2 spike protein and common cold coronavirus spike proteins. A different TCR-beta assay, based on Illumina, was used to sequence expansion assays from other donors in the study. Samples from three pre-COVID donors and the naive versus memory experiments were sequenced with the Adaptive Biotechnologies TCR-sequencing kit; other data were Illumina-based. Shared crossreactive spike epitopes were mapped to their HLA restriction using patient-derived lymphoblastoid cell lines. An HIV-1 Nef peptide pool or a no-peptide culture served as the negative reference condition. Findings and caveats that apply to the study as a whole: Crossreactive clones showed significantly weaker SARS-CoV-2-driven expansion than monoreactive clones, consistent with antigenic imprinting. The study was constrained by small numbers of patients and of tested TCRs. Because the crossreactivity analysis focused on spike protein, crossreactivity against other viral proteins was not assessed. Roughly 65% of donors had memory CD4+ clonotypes that crossrecognized SARS-CoV-2 and at least one common cold coronavirus spike. Because no donor provided both pre-pandemic and post-infection samples, tracing the source of pre-existing responses was limited.

Library generation was performed with the immunoSEQ multiplex PCR assay. The authors' pipeline ran thus. During preprocessing, nonproductive sequences were removed, as were CDR3s that did not start with C, did not end with F or W, or were shorter than 7 amino acids. The MANAFEST web app was used to call antigen-specific clonotypes on the basis of expansion compared with the reference and with other culture wells. A clone was considered positive if the clone showed significant expansion compared with the reference culture in 2 of 3 replicate wells at an FDR below 0.05. A further requirement for positive clones was significant expansion compared with all other tandem wells, along with an odds ratio above 5. CDR3 homology was quantified as pairwise Levenshtein distance, calculated with the stringdist R package after three terminal residues were trimmed from each end. TCRdb re-hosts the immuneACCESS table, in-frame sequences only. Its copies lack some clones; in the studies checked, an unresolved V gene accounts for under half of them, and the cause for the rest is not known. The V and J calls and clone size come from that table; D and trimming were worked out from the DNA. Here the sample has 15,000 to 20,000 clones; around three quarters occur a single time. 30% of the sample is taken by the ten largest.

CD4+ T cells from unexposed donors were collected before the COVID-19 pandemic (2011-2018). The EasySep CD4+ T cell isolation kit was used to isolate CD4+ T cells once the cultures had run for 9 to 11 days. As cell number allowed, CD4+ T cells from unexposed donors were tested for reactivity to SARS-CoV-2 S and N and to four common cold coronavirus spike pools. PBMCs were cultured at over 1.5 million per well in IMDM supplemented with approximately 5% human AB serum and 9 to 10 IU/ml IL-2. Half of the culture medium was replaced with fresh IL-2-containing medium on days 3 and 7. Triplicate replicate wells were generally used for each peptide culture condition. The leukapheresis product used for the unexposed donors was purchased from a commercial source. PBMCs were isolated from leukapheresis product or whole blood by Ficoll-Paque PLUS gradient centrifugation. PBMCs were either cryopreserved at -140 degrees C or used fresh in the expansion assay. The QIAamp Micro DNA Kit was used to extract genomic DNA from the CD4+ T cells.

From its cysteine to its phenylalanine, the CDR3 spans 13 amino acids. The retained sequence is limited to the CDR3, 39 bases, with the frame set at the first base. Via the germline V gene (reference sequence), CDR1 is GTSNPN and CDR2 SVGIG. V loses 4 bases of germline sequence and J loses 4 bases, and the interval between the two ends is 13 bases. This receptor was identified in a human donor in good health. Specimen: CD4+ T cells from PBMCs, cultured in vitro. In this chain, TRBV30 is recombined with TRBJ1-1; the best D guess is TRBD1, with 5 bases matching. The DNA sequence is TGTGCCTGGAAGAAAGACAGACGCACTGAAGCTTTCTTT. This sequence encodes CAWKKDRRTEAFF.